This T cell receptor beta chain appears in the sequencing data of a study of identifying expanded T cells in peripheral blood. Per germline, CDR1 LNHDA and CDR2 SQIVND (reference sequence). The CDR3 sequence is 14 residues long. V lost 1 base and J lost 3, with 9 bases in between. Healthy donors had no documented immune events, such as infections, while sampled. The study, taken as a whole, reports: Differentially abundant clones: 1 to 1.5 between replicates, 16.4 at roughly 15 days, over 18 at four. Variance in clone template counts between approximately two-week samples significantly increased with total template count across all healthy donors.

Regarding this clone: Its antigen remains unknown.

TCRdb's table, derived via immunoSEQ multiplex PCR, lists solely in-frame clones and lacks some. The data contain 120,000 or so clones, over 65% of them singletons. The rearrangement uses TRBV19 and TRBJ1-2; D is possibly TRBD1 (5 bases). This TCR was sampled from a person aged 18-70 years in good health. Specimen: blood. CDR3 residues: CASSIVGADYGYTF. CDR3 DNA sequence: TGTGCCAGTAGTATAGTCGGGGCCGACTATGGCTACACCTTC.